The present T cell receptor (beta chain) was sequenced within a study of CD8 T cells in Susac syndrome (dated by TCRdb to 2018 to 2020). About the study as a whole: Whether CD8+ T cell activation and differentiation in Susac syndrome was antigen driven was tested using repertoire sequencing. Points the paper makes about the study in general: The number of individuals in the TCR sequencing and HLA analysis was recognized as being relatively small.

High-throughput TCR beta sequencing profiled peripheral blood CD8+ and CD4+ T cells from healthy donors, Susac syndrome patients and multiple sclerosis patients. Healthy donors were included as age- and sex-matched controls. Bulk CD8+ and CD4+ T cells were purified magnetically by negative isolation, whereas CD8+ TEMRA cells were enriched by FACS. Blood was drawn into EDTA tubes, processed within 24 hours, and PBMCs were isolated by density gradient centrifugation. PBMCs intended for TCR sequencing were cryopreserved in liquid nitrogen and thawed later in a water bath at 37 degrees C. Purity of sorted or isolated CD4+, CD8+ and CD8+ TEMRA cells was at least 90%. A note on this clonotype: The target of this receptor is not known. The sample holds no much larger clone one base away, and base qualities are not on file.

RNA was extracted using the RNeasy kit, and about 0.45 to 1 ug of the RNA was reverse transcribed with random hexamers. The immunoSEQ multiplex PCR assay, which covers 54 Vbeta and 13 Jbeta segments, was used to amplify TCR beta CDR3 regions. Bias from PCR amplification was corrected by using a synthetic template baseline for primer optimization and for computational correction. The original methods were these. Reads were assigned to V, D and J genes according to IMGT and analyzed in immunoSEQ Analyzer, with only productive sequences retained. Clonality was computed as one minus Shannon entropy normalized by log2 of the number of productive unique sequences. For each patient and control, public and private clones were evaluated among the 100 most prevalent clones. Susac-specific clones were defined as absent from healthy and MS cohorts, 850 to 1,300 published viral clones and other ImmuneACCESS disease sequences. The public reads were quality trimmed at Q25 with fastp and then assembled into clones with MiXCR by TCRdb, keeping productive beta chains. Entries that share a CDR3 protein sequence are merged under the most common genes and DNA. Clone size and V and J calls follow TCRdb, not the original study. The sample contains 180,000 or so distinct CDR3 sequences, around 94% of them found a single time. The ten largest make up 0.14% of the sample.

The sequencing sample was made of CD4+ T cells from PBMCs. This clonotype originated in a human donor in good health.

The sequenced DNA is TGTGCCAGCAGTTACCTGGGGCACGGGGAGCTGTTTTTT. Its coded protein is CASSYLGHGELFF. The sequence links TRBV6-2 or TRBV6-3 to TRBJ2-2; a weak D assignment points to TRBD1 (5 bases agree). The CDR3 covers 13 residues, taking in both the cysteine and the phenylalanine. Only the CDR3 portion is preserved as DNA: 39 bases, with reading frame beginning at the first base. Cut back by 2 bases and 7 bases, the V and J ends lie 8 bases apart. The germline V gene supplies CDR1 MNHEY and CDR2 SVGEGT.